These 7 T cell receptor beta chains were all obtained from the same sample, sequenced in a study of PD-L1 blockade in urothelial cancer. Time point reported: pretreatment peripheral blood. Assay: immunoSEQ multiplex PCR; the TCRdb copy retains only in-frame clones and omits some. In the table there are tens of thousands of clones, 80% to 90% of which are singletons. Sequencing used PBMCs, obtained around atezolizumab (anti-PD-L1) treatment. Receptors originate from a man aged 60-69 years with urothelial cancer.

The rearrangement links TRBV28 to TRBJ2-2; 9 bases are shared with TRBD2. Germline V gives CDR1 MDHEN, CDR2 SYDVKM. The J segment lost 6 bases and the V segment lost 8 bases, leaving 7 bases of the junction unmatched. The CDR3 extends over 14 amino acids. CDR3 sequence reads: CASRRGGEAGELFF. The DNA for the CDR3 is TGTGCCAGCCGGCGGGGGGGCGAGGCCGGGGAGCTGTTTTTT.

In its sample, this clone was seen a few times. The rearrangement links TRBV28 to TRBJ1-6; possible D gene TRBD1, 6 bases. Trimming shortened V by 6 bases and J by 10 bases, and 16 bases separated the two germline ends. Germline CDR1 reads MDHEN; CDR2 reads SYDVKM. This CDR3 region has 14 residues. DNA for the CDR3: TGTGCCAGCAGCCTCGGGGGGGGCGGCTCACCCCTCCACTTT. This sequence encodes CASSLGGGGSPLHF.

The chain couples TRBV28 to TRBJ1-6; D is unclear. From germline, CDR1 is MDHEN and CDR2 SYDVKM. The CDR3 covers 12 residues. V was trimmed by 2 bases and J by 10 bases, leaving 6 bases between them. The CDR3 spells CASSLPGSPLHF. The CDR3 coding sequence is TGTGCCAGCAGTTTACCGGGATCACCCCTCCACTTT.

CDR3 protein: CASSNQQTGGHEKLFF. The CDR3 DNA is TGTGCCAGCAGCAACCAACAGACAGGGGGCCATGAAAAACTGTTTTTT. The chain uses TRBV5-5 and TRBJ1-4; the match to TRBD1 covers 10 bases. In germline, CDR1 is SGHKS, CDR2 YYEKEE (reference sequence). This CDR3 has 16 residues. J gave up 6 bases and V 4 bases, and 9 bases lay outside the gene matches.

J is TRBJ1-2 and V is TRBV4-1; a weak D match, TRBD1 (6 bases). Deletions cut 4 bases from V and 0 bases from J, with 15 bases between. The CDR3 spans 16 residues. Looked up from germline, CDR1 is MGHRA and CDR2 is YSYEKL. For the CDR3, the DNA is TGCGCCAGCAGCCCGGGACAAAGGGTCCCTAACTATGGCTACACCTTC. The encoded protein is CASSPGQRVPNYGYTF.

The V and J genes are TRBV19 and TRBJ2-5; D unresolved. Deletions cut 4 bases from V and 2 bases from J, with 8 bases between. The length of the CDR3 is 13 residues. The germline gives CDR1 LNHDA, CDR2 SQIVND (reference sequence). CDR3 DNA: TGTGCCAGTAGTACCAGTGGTCAAGAGACCCAGTACTTC. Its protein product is CASSTSGQETQYF.

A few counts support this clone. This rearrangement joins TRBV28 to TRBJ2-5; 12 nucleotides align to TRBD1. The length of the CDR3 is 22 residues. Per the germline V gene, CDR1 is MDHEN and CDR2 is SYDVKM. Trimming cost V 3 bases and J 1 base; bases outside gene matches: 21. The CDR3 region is CASSFEVSLTGTGGAPQETQYF. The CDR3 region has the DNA TGTGCCAGCAGTTTTGAGGTTTCTCTAACCGGGACAGGGGGCGCGCCCCAAGAGACCCAGTACTTC.